The 8 T cell receptor beta chains listed next were all sequenced from one sample in a study of T-cell memory formation after mild COVID-19. TCRdb ran MiXCR on the 5' RACE reads and lists one entry per CDR3 protein. Here the sample spans about 600,000 distinct CDR3 sequences, about a fifth being singletons. Sequencing was carried out using PBMCs or a T cell subset sorted from them (not recorded which). Receptor source: an adult woman who had mild COVID-19 (a few samples of this study predate the infection). Cell type and time point are not known.

This clonotype was detected a few times. The chain links TRBV2 to TRBJ2-3; 8 bases align to TRBD1. V gave up 6 bases and J gave up 3 bases; unmatched junction bases: 5. CDR3 length: 14 residues. Germline CDR1 SNHLY, CDR2 FYNNEI. CDR3 residues: CASRTGDVTDTQYF. The CDR3, as DNA: TGTGCCAGCAGGACAGGGGATGTGACAGATACGCAGTATTTT.

The V call is TRBV9, the J call TRBJ1-4; unclear D gene. This CDR3 comprises 15 residues. Trimming pared 3 bases from V and 5 bases from J, leaving 14 bases between. Germline CDR1 reads SGDLS; CDR2 reads YYNGEE. The DNA of the CDR3 is TGTGCCAGCAGCGGCTTGGACGGGTCCAATGAAAAACTGTTTTTT. It specifies CASSGLDGSNEKLFF.

This chain connects TRBV19 to TRBJ2-3; possibly TRBD1 for D (6 bases). Trimming removed 5 bases at V and 2 bases at J, with 14 bases between. This CDR3 is 15 amino acids long. Germline CDR1 is LNHDA and CDR2 is SQIVND (reference sequence). The CDR3 region has the DNA TGTGCCAGTAGTTCGGACAGTTTGGTCACAGATACGCAGTATTTT. It is translated as CASSSDSLVTDTQYF.

This clonotype was seen many times. The chain employs TRBV6-4 and TRBJ2-3; TRBD2 aligns across 8 bases. V lost 0 bases, J lost 4 bases, and 6 bases stayed unmatched. Germline V gene data show CDR1 as MRHNA and CDR2 as SNTAGT. CDR3 size: 16 residues. This CDR3 reads CASSDSKRGGPDTQYF. CDR3 DNA: TGTGCCAGCAGTGACTCGAAACGGGGGGGGCCAGATACGCAGTATTTT.

The table lists this clonotype with many counts. V and J are TRBV24-1 and TRBJ2-5; D is unclear. The germline CDR1 and CDR2 sequences are KGHDR and SFDVKD. V dropped 2 bases and J dropped 3 bases, with 18 bases sitting between them. The CDR3 is 17 residues long. The CDR3 region has the DNA TGTGCCACCAGTGATTATAAGACCCCCATGACTGAAGAGACCCAGTACTTC. It is translated as CATSDYKTPMTEETQYF.

The chain joins TRBV6-5 to TRBJ2-7, with 8 positions matching TRBD1. The CDR3 consists of 16 residues. Germline V gene data show CDR1 as MNHEY and CDR2 as SVGAGI. J gave up 2 bases and V 6 bases, and 12 bases lay outside the gene matches. The CDR3 here is CASRNLGQGPTYEQYF. For the CDR3, the DNA is TGTGCCAGCAGGAACCTCGGACAGGGCCCCACCTACGAGCAGTACTTC.

This clonotype was seen a few times. This chain connects TRBV6-5 to TRBJ1-1, with a weak D call TRBD1 (5 bases). This CDR3 spans 14 amino acids. Between the trimmed V and J ends, which lost 2 bases and 5 bases, there was a span of 12 bases. Per germline, CDR1 MNHEY and CDR2 SVGAGI. CDR3 region: CASSYLPGKTEAFF. CDR3 nucleotides: TGTGCCAGCAGTTACCTTCCAGGGAAAACTGAAGCTTTCTTT.

This clonotype was counted a few times. The chain couples TRBV20-1 to TRBJ2-1; D gene uncertain. Trimming cost V 1 base and J 0 bases, with 10 bases left between them. This CDR3 has 15 residues. In germline, CDR1 is DFQATT, CDR2 SNEGSKA (reference sequence). The CDR3 protein is CSARAEFSSYNEQFF. The CDR3 DNA reads TGCAGTGCTAGAGCAGAGTTTAGCTCCTACAATGAGCAGTTCTTC.